The next 26 T cell receptor beta chains were all read from a single sample in a study of cytomegalovirus exposure and HLA in healthy donors. Vbeta (60) and Jbeta (13) primers were used in the PCR. Measured with immunoSEQ multiplex PCR; TCRdb has only the in-frame clones, and not every one. This sample has under 200,000 clones, with 65% to 85% found just once. The sequenced sample was PBMCs. These receptors all stem from a man aged 55 to 70 in good health and CMV-seronegative.

The chain recombines TRBV10-3 with TRBJ2-7; 7 positions match TRBD2. CDR1 and CDR2 from the germline V gene are ENHRY and SYGVKD. This CDR3 comprises 13 residues. Here the CDR3 reads CVTAGNVAYEQYF. Written as DNA, the CDR3 is TGTGTCACAGCGGGGAACGTGGCCTACGAGCAGTACTTC.

V usage is TRBV2 and J usage is TRBJ2-3; 8 nucleotides align to TRBD2. Trimming cost V 6 bases and J 1 base; bases outside gene matches: 6. Germline CDR1 is SNHLY and CDR2 is FYNNEI. This CDR3 comprises 15 residues. The CDR3 protein is CASSRGGRGTDTQYF. As DNA, the CDR3 is TGTGCCAGCAGCCGCGGGGGGAGAGGCACAGATACGCAGTATTTT.

The chain joins TRBV7-2 to TRBJ1-4, with TRBD1 matching 7 bases. The CDR3 loop spans 14 amino acids. Trimming removed 3 bases from V and 3 bases from J; junction bases left unmatched: 1. Germline assignment: CDR1 SGHTA and CDR2 FQGNSA. CDR3 bases: TGTGCCAGCAGCTTTCAGGGGGCTAATGAAAAACTGTTTTTT. Its translation: CASSFQGANEKLFF. The entire variable domain, with the rest obtained from reference TRBV7-2 and TRBJ1-4, is as follows: GAGVSQSPSNKVTEKGKDVELRCDPISGHTALYWYRQSLGQGLEFLIYFQGNSAPDKSGLPSDRFSAERTGGSVSTLTIQRTQQEDSAVYLCASSFQGANEKLFFGSGTQLSVL.

This CDR3 is CASSEDRGKSTFF. The DNA of the CDR3 is TGTGCCAGCAGCGAAGACCGGGGAAAGAGTACGTTCTTC. The chain uses TRBV7-2 and TRBJ2-1, with D perhaps matching TRBD2 (5 bases). Germline V lookup: CDR1 SGHTA, CDR2 FQGNSA. The CDR3 runs to 13 residues. V was trimmed by 5 bases and J by 15 bases, leaving 20 bases between them.

CDR3 region: CASSAADRVNYGYTF. CDR3 nucleotide sequence: TGTGCCAGCAGCGCCGCCGACAGGGTAAACTATGGCTACACCTTC. J is TRBJ1-2 and V is TRBV9; 7 bases agree with TRBD1. Germline lookup yields CDR1 SGDLS and CDR2 YYNGEE. This CDR3 is built from 15 residues. After removal of 3 bases from V and 2 bases from J, the junction contained 7 bases not matched to a gene.

The sample holds one count of this clone. The chain joins TRBV5-1 to TRBJ2-3; maybe TRBD2 (6 bases). CDR1 is SGHRS, CDR2 YFSETQ, per germline. The CDR3 runs to 14 residues. Trimming removed 4 bases at V and 4 bases at J, with 13 bases between. The CDR3 region is CASSKTSSADTQYF. In DNA, the CDR3 is TGCGCCAGCAGCAAGACTAGTTCGGCAGATACGCAGTATTTT.

This clone occurred a few times. V usage is TRBV5-5 and J usage is TRBJ1-1; D might be TRBD1 (5 bases). Trimming removed 0 bases from V and 5 bases from J, with 20 bases in between. This CDR3 region has 17 residues. Germline V gene lookup returns CDR1 SGHKS and CDR2 YYEKEE (reference sequence). In DNA, the CDR3 is TGTGCCAGCAGCTTGGGGAGGGGCCCCGGGGTAAGAACTGAAGCTTTCTTT. Translated: CASSLGRGPGVRTEAFF.

This clone was counted between two and nine times. J is TRBJ2-7 and V is TRBV19, with TRBD1 matching over 8 bases. V lost 7 bases and J lost 2; bases outside the gene matches: 10. CDR1 is LNHDA, CDR2 SQIVND, per germline (reference sequence). The CDR3 runs to 15 residues. As DNA, the CDR3 is TGTGCCAGTACCGCTGCAGGGGGCTCCGCCTACGAGCAGTACTTC. As protein: CASTAAGGSAYEQYF. The variable domain in full, completed from reference TRBV19 and TRBJ2-7, reads DGGITQSPKYLFRKEGQNVTLSCEQNLNHDAMYWYRQDPGQGLRLIYYSQIVNDFQKGDIAEGYSVSREKKESFPLTVTSAQKNPTAFYLCASTAAGGSAYEQYFGPGTRLTVT.

This clone was observed a handful of times. The chain has TRBV18 and TRBJ2-3, with TRBD2 matching over 7 bases. CDR1 and CDR2 (germline): KGHSH, LQKENI. With V trimmed by 0 bases and J by 10 bases, 4 bases remained unmatched. The CDR3 runs 13 residues. CDR3: CASSPPSREAQYF. The CDR3 region has the DNA TGTGCCAGCTCACCACCCTCCCGGGAGGCGCAGTATTTT.

The chain uses TRBV6-5 and TRBJ1-2; 7 positions match TRBD1. The CDR3 is 14 amino acids. V dropped 0 bases and J dropped 8; count of bases not matched to a gene: 6. Germline CDR1 is MNHEY and CDR2 is SVGAGI. CDR3: CASSYSGRGDGYTF. The CDR3 DNA reads as TGTGCCAGCAGTTACTCTGGCAGGGGGGACGGCTACACCTTC.

The chain is built from TRBV7-6 and TRBJ2-5; 11 bases are a match to TRBD2. The J segment lost 5 bases and the V segment lost 5 bases, leaving 10 bases of the junction unmatched. From germline, CDR1 is SGHVS and CDR2 FNYEAQ. The CDR3 runs to 16 residues. Here the CDR3 reads CASSTRLAGQGETQYF. The DNA for the CDR3 is TGTGCCAGCAGCACCCGACTAGCGGGGCAGGGGGAGACCCAGTACTTC.

The chain joins TRBV19 to TRBJ2-3; 9 bases align to TRBD2. V lost 1 base, J lost 5 bases, and 4 bases stayed unmatched. From germline, CDR1 is LNHDA and CDR2 SQIVND (reference sequence). The CDR3 consists of 15 residues. CDR3 DNA sequence: TGTGCCAGTAGTATAGTAGCGGGAGCGCAAGATACGCAGTATTTT. Translating it yields CASSIVAGAQDTQYF.

This clone has more than one count but fewer than ten. This chain joins TRBV9 and TRBJ1-6; D is unresolved. V shed 0 bases and J shed 9 bases, with 13 bases lying between them. CDR1 is SGDLS and CDR2 is YYNGEE in the germline V gene. This CDR3 contains 15 residues. This chain's CDR3 is CASSVGEGLASPLHF. The CDR3, as DNA: TGTGCCAGCAGCGTAGGGGAGGGATTGGCTTCACCCCTCCACTTT.

This clone appeared a single time. V usage is TRBV19 and J usage is TRBJ1-4, with 11 nucleotides matching TRBD1. The germline gives CDR1 LNHDA, CDR2 SQIVND (reference sequence). Germline trimming cut 6 bases from V and 0 bases from J; bases unmatched to any gene: 6. The CDR3 has 17 residues. The CDR3 is CASSGTGGFATNEKLFF. DNA for the CDR3: TGTGCCAGTAGCGGGACAGGGGGATTTGCAACTAATGAAAAACTGTTTTTT. Full variable domain (rest looked up from reference TRBV19 and TRBJ1-4): DGGITQSPKYLFRKEGQNVTLSCEQNLNHDAMYWYRQDPGQGLRLIYYSQIVNDFQKGDIAEGYSVSREKKESFPLTVTSAQKNPTAFYLCASSGTGGFATNEKLFFGSGTQLSVL.

This chain joins TRBV5-1 and TRBJ1-1; D is ambiguous. The germline V gene encodes CDR1 SGHRS and CDR2 YFSETQ. The germline V and J ends were trimmed by 4 bases and 0 bases, with 10 bases remaining between them. The CDR3 covers 14 residues. CDR3 in DNA: TGCGCCAGCAGCGCTCAGGATATGAACACTGAAGCTTTCTTT. Its protein product is CASSAQDMNTEAFF.

As concerns this clone: An end of the junction differs from the germline gene, which may be a read error. The rearrangement links TRBV29-1 to TRBJ2-1; TRBD2 matches at 7 bases. This CDR3 contains 14 residues. The germline gives CDR1 SQVTM, CDR2 ANQGSEA. The CDR3 here is CSVEAGSSYNEQFF. CDR3 coding DNA: TGCAGCGTCGAAGCGGGAAGCTCCTACAATGAGCAGTTCTTC.

A word on this clone: A junction boundary mismatches the germline segment, possibly from a read error. V and J are TRBV7-9 and TRBJ2-1; 9 positions agree with TRBD2. Germline lookup yields CDR1 SEHNR and CDR2 FQNEAQ (reference sequence). CDR3 length: 18 amino acids. CDR3 amino acids: CSSSLGTVGLAGRGEQFF. DNA of the CDR3: TGTTCCAGCAGCTTAGGGACTGTGGGCCTAGCGGGAAGGGGTGAGCAGTTCTTC. Combining the CDR3 with reference TRBV7-9 and TRBJ2-1 gives the whole variable domain DTGVSQNPRHKITKRGQNVTFRCDPISEHNRLYWYRQTLGQGPEFLTYFQNEAQLEKSRLLSDRFSAERPKGSFSTLEIQRTEQGDSAMYLCSSSLGTVGLAGRGEQFFGPGTRLTVL.

The chain combines TRBV7-6 with TRBJ2-1; 8 bases are shared with TRBD2. This CDR3 comprises 14 residues. V dropped 7 bases and J dropped 6; count of bases not matched to a gene: 8. CDR1 is SGHVS, CDR2 FNYEAQ, per germline. The CDR3 coding sequence is TGTGCCAGCACCGGTGCGGGGGGCCTCAATGAGCAGTTCTTC. Translating it yields CASTGAGGLNEQFF.

The chain has TRBV10-2 and TRBJ1-2, with D tentatively TRBD1 (6 bases). Germline V CDR1 and CDR2: WSHSY, SAAADI. CDR3 length: 14 residues. The V end was cut by 6 bases, the J end by 3 bases, with 14 bases between. The CDR3 sequence is CASRGPQGHYGYTF. In DNA form, the CDR3 reads TGCGCCAGCAGGGGCCCACAGGGCCACTATGGCTACACCTTC.

The chain uses TRBV6-6 and TRBJ1-1; TRBD1 aligns across 9 bases. Per the germline V gene, CDR1 is MNHNY and CDR2 is SVGAGI (reference sequence). There are 14 residues in the CDR3. V lost 3 bases and J lost 7; bases outside the gene matches: 6. DNA for the CDR3: TGTGCCAGCAGTTATAAAACAGGGGGCCTTGAAGCTTTCTTT. This encodes CASSYKTGGLEAFF.

In this sample, this clone turned up once. V and J are TRBV11-1 and TRBJ2-7; maybe TRBD2 (5 bases). The germline V gene has CDR1 SGHAT and CDR2 FQDESV (reference sequence). Between the trimmed V and J ends, which lost 4 bases and 0 bases, there was a span of 13 bases. CDR3 length: 15 residues. The CDR3 reads CASSSDLEVSYEQYF. The CDR3 DNA follows: TGTGCCAGCAGCTCCGACCTGGAGGTCTCCTACGAGCAGTACTTC.

The chain uses TRBV28 and TRBJ2-3; D uncertain. The ends were cut back, 6 bases at V and 9 bases at J, with 16 bases in the middle. Germline CDR1 reads MDHEN; CDR2 reads SYDVKM. This CDR3 region has 13 residues. The CDR3: CASRETATQTQYF. Here the CDR3 DNA reads TGTGCCAGCAGGGAGACGGCTACCCAAACGCAGTATTTT.

V and J are TRBV15 and TRBJ2-7; D is unclear. V was cut by 0 bases and J by 2 bases, with 11 bases left in between. CDR1 and CDR2 (germline): LNHNV, YYDKDF (reference sequence). The CDR3 is made up of 15 amino acids. The CDR3 DNA reads TGTGCCACCAGCAGAGATCTGAAGCCCGCCTACGAGCAGTACTTC. This encodes CATSRDLKPAYEQYF.

The CDR3 region has the DNA TGTGCCAGCTCACCGACCGGGACAGGCCCCCGGGAGCAGTACTTC. It encodes CASSPTGTGPREQYF. V gene TRBV18 combines with J gene TRBJ2-7; 8 nucleotides match TRBD1. From germline, CDR1 is KGHSH and CDR2 LQKENI. V dropped 3 bases and J dropped 7; count of bases not matched to a gene: 11. The CDR3 has 15 residues.

By proportion, this clone is medium-sized. The V gene is TRBV4-1, the J gene TRBJ2-7, with D perhaps matching TRBD1 (7 bases). The CDR3 spans 17 residues. Trimming pared 1 base from V and 5 bases from J, leaving 21 bases between. Germline CDR1 and CDR2: MGHRA and YSYEKL. The CDR3 reads CASSQVFLGGGSNEQYF. The CDR3 nucleotides are TGCGCCAGCAGCCAAGTATTCCTCGGAGGGGGCTCTAACGAGCAGTACTTC.

The rearrangement links TRBV11-2 to TRBJ2-4; D unresolved. CDR1 is SGHAT, CDR2 FQNNGV, per germline. The CDR3 is 14 amino acids. V lost 5 bases and J lost 5, with 13 bases in between. CDR3 amino acids: CASSQYDGQNIQYF. The CDR3 nucleotides read TGTGCCAGCAGCCAATATGATGGGCAAAACATTCAGTACTTC.